Shown below are 9 T cell receptor beta chains from a single sample sequenced in a study of cytomegalovirus exposure and HLA in healthy donors. The study ran its PCR with 60 Vbeta and 13 Jbeta primers. Profiled with immunoSEQ multiplex PCR; TCRdb holds only in-frame clones, not every one. Among 95,000 to 100,000 clones listed, 76% were seen once. Specimen: PBMCs. Receptors originate from a man in his forties or fifties in good health and CMV-seronegative.

This clone turned up a few times. V gene TRBV28 combines with J gene TRBJ1-2; 8 bases align to TRBD1. Germline CDR1 is MDHEN and CDR2 is SYDVKM. This CDR3 is 16 amino acids long. Unmatched junction bases numbered 15, after V lost 6 bases and J lost 6 bases. The CDR3 reads CASRIRNGQGGNGYTF. CDR3 in DNA: TGTGCCAGCAGGATTCGTAACGGACAGGGTGGAAATGGCTACACCTTC.

CDR3 sequence: CASRQGSVLFF. The CDR3 DNA reads as TGTGCCAGCAGGCAGGGAAGTGTTTTGTTCTTC. The rearrangement links TRBV6-1 to TRBJ2-1; TRBD1 might be the D (5 bases). Germline assignment: CDR1 MNHNS and CDR2 SASEGT. Trimming removed 6 bases from V and 15 bases from J, with 15 bases in between. CDR3 length equals 11 residues.

This clone has only one observation. The chain couples TRBV12-5 to TRBJ2-3; 7 nucleotides line up with TRBD1. V lost 1 base to trimming and J lost 2 bases; unmatched junction nucleotides: 3. This CDR3 has 15 amino acids. Germline V gene lookup returns CDR1 LGHNT and CDR2 FRNRAP. The CDR3 region has the DNA TGTGCTAGTGGTTTGGCTACAGGGGCCACAGATACGCAGTATTTT. Amino acids: CASGLATGATDTQYF. The full variable domain, its missing parts supplied by reference TRBV12-5 and TRBJ2-3, is DARVTQTPRHKVTEMGQEVTMRCQPILGHNTVFWYRQTMMQGLELLAYFRNRAPLDDSGMPKDRFSAEMPDATLATLKIQPSEPRDSAVYFCASGLATGATDTQYFGPGTRLTVL.

The chain couples TRBV5-3 to TRBJ2-1, with no clear D. TRBV5-3 is sorted into the ORF group, with uncertain function. The CDR3 totals 13 residues. The V and J ends lost 0 bases and 6 bases respectively, with 7 bases between them. The CDR3 spells CARSLAGPNEQFF. CDR3 DNA sequence: TGTGCCAGAAGCTTGGCGGGTCCCAATGAGCAGTTCTTC.

The chain joins TRBV25-1 to TRBJ2-1; D possibly corresponds to TRBD1 (5 bases). The CDR3 length is 14 residues. Germline V lookup: CDR1 MGHDK, CDR2 SYGVNS. The V gene lost 1 base and the J gene lost 10 bases, with 14 bases spanning the gap. CDR3 protein: CASSEWKGSGEQFF. DNA for the CDR3: TGTGCCAGCAGTGAATGGAAGGGGTCAGGAGAGCAGTTCTTC.

V usage is TRBV7-8 and J usage is TRBJ2-7; D remains unclear. CDR1 and CDR2 (germline): SGHVS, FQNEAQ. Trimming took off 2 bases at V and 0 bases at J, with 8 bases between the two ends. The CDR3 spans 14 residues. Written as DNA, the CDR3 is TGTGCCAGCAGCTTAATGCTGAGCTCCTACGAGCAGTACTTC. This codes for CASSLMLSSYEQYF. Combining the CDR3 with reference TRBV7-8 and TRBJ2-7 gives the whole variable domain GAGVSQSPRYKVAKRGQDVALRCDPISGHVSLFWYQQALGQGPEFLTYFQNEAQLDKSGLPSDRFFAERPEGSVSTLKIQRTQQEDSAVYLCASSLMLSSYEQYFGPGTRLTVT.

This chain uses TRBV27 with TRBJ2-3; 10 positions agree with TRBD1. Germline values: CDR1 MNHEY, CDR2 SMNVEV (reference sequence). The CDR3 is made up of 15 amino acids. Losses at the gene ends were 5 bases for V and 7 bases for J; bases not matched to a gene: 9. CDR3 coding DNA: TGTGCCAGCAGTCGCCCGGGACAGGGGTGGAATACGCAGTATTTT. Its protein product is CASSRPGQGWNTQYF.

This clone came up once. The chain links TRBV10-3 to TRBJ1-1; possibly TRBD1 for D (6 bases). The CDR3 spans 13 residues. Germline V CDR1 and CDR2: ENHRY, SYGVKD. Trimming shortened V by 6 bases and J by 3 bases, and 11 bases separated the two germline ends. The CDR3 region is CAIRTDSDTEAFF. CDR3 DNA sequence: TGTGCCATCAGGACGGACAGTGACACTGAAGCTTTCTTT.

The chain joins TRBV25-1 to TRBJ2-7, with 9 bases fitting TRBD1. V was pared by 10 bases and J by 4 bases, with 17 bases of the junction left unmatched. The CDR3 runs to 16 residues. Germline lookup yields CDR1 MGHDK and CDR2 SYGVNS. This CDR3 is CAITGGAPSEMYEQYF. The CDR3 nucleotides read TGTGCCATAACAGGGGGCGCTCCCTCCGAGATGTACGAGCAGTACTTC.